Reported below is one T cell receptor beta chain. Some clones are missing from TCRdb's copy, which holds only in-frame ones; the method was immunoSEQ multiplex PCR. The sample has approximately 100,000 clones; approximately 87% are singletons. These data are taken from a study of T cell responses to AZD1222 COVID-19 vaccine. Germline lookup yields CDR1 SNHLY and CDR2 FYNNEI. V was cut by 7 bases and J by 2 bases, with 11 bases left in between. The CDR3 has 13 amino acids. The sequencing here drew on peripheral blood, taken on day 0 of AZD1222 vaccination. The TCR originated in an adult in good health. The J gene is TRBJ1-1, the V gene TRBV2; D perhaps matches TRBD1 (5 bases). The CDR3 sequence is CASKGQVNTEAFF. The CDR3 nucleotides are TGTGCCAGCAAGGGGCAGGTAAACACTGAAGCTTTCTTT.